The source of this T cell receptor beta chain is a study of beta chain features in type 1 diabetes. Study observations and caveats: Whether TCRB rearrangement is influenced by HLA type went unresolved here. High TCR expression in some cells could lead to their over-representation in cDNA sequencing.

This clone has more than one count but fewer than ten. Antigen unknown. Purities over 98% were achieved in all sorted populations. This CDR3 region has 12 residues. Germline V gene sequence: CDR1 GTSNPN, CDR2 SVGIG (reference sequence). Trimming took off 2 bases at V and 5 bases at J, with 9 bases between the two ends. The authors reverse transcribed all of the isolated RNA, so sequencing captured expressed TCRB transcripts. The method was immunoSEQ multiplex PCR; TCRdb's version includes in-frame clones alone and lacks a portion of them. The table has a few hundred thousand clones, more than 13% seen once.

The sequence derives from a woman aged 18-29 years in good health. What was sequenced was naive CD4+ T cells from blood. This chain links TRBV30 with TRBJ1-1; a possible D gene is TRBD1 (6 bases). The CDR3 protein is CAWSRQATEAFF. CDR3 bases: TGTGCCTGGAGTCGACAGGCAACTGAAGCTTTCTTT.